A selection of T cell receptor beta chains follows, all from one sample in a study of metastatic and nonmetastatic thyroid tumors. TCRdb re-called the PCR reads with MiXCR. The table has 15,000 to 20,000 clones, over 25% seen once; the top ten hold 20% to 25%. Specimen: adjacent normal tissue. Receptor source: a female donor with papillary thyroid cancer or a benign thyroid nodule (not recorded which). Some clones in this sample may be carry-over from other donors' samples. Each CDR3 is given with its conserved first and last residue. D genes are given only for firm matches. Expanded clones get a size class; other rows say once, few or many, or leave the size out.

size: .; V: TRBV18; D: TRBD1; CDR3: CASSPGQGIRETQYF
size: few; V: TRBV6-1; D: .; CDR3: CASRGTSSGELFF
size: .; V: TRBV5-6; D: .; CDR3: CASSPRGPKGYGYTF
size: few; V: TRBV6-1; D: TRBD2; CDR3: CASSLAGGLAGELFF
size: many; V: TRBV29-1; D: .; CDR3: CSVDSTTSTDTQYF
size: .; V: TRBV7-3; D: TRBD2; CDR3: CASSQSGTQETQYF
size: many; V: TRBV19; D: .; CDR3: CASSIGARWSETQYF
size: .; V: TRBV27; D: .; CDR3: CASSPVGRNYGYTF
size: many; V: TRBV19; D: TRBD2; CDR3: CASGVAGVGDTQYF
size: .; V: TRBV27; D: TRBD1; CDR3: CASSEPGTGQETQYF
size: medium-sized; V: TRBV7-9; D: TRBD2; CDR3: CASSTLSGAFSEQFF
size: .; V: TRBV25-1; D: .; CDR3: CASSEVTRGETQYF
size: medium-sized; V: TRBV6-2/TRBV6-3; D: .; CDR3: CASTTAGPANEQFF
size: many; V: TRBV3-1; D: TRBD2; CDR3: CASSHRTSGFSYEQYF
size: many; V: TRBV6-2/TRBV6-3; D: .; CDR3: CASSYSGTNNEQFF
size: .; V: TRBV27; D: TRBD1; CDR3: CASSLGQGAIVTEAFF
size: medium-sized; V: TRBV2; D: .; CDR3: CASSGDTYNEQFF
size: .; V: TRBV12-3/TRBV12-4; D: .; CDR3: CASSGTLSYEQYF